This entry lists 20 T cell receptor beta chains sequenced from one sample in a study of identical twins. TCRdb processed the 5' RACE reads anew with MiXCR; each CDR3 protein has one entry. The sample yields roughly 700,000 distinct CDR3 sequences, approximately 9% seen once. These records were also assigned to another study, of yellow fever vaccine responses in identical twins.

Sequences were obtained from PBMCs. The receptors stem from a woman aged 18-29 years in good health.

There are many counts of this clonotype. The rearrangement links TRBV7-9 to TRBJ2-5; D is possibly TRBD2 (5 bases). Germline V gives CDR1 SEHNR, CDR2 FQNEAQ (reference sequence). Trimming took 5 bases from V and 2 from J, leaving 15 bases between them. This CDR3 region has 15 residues. CDR3 protein: CASSRPAGEQETQYF. For the CDR3, the DNA is TGTGCCAGCAGCCGCCCGGCCGGGGAACAAGAGACCCAGTACTTC.

The J gene is TRBJ2-4, the V gene TRBV14, with D unresolved. CDR1 and CDR2 (germline): SGHDN, FVKESK. V lost 2 bases and J lost 6, with 8 bases in between. The CDR3 sequence is 13 residues long. Here the CDR3 reads CASSQILGNIQYF. Written as DNA, the CDR3 is TGTGCCAGCAGCCAAATACTGGGAAACATTCAGTACTTC.

This clonotype has at least ten counts. This chain connects TRBV4-1 to TRBJ2-3; 9 nucleotides match TRBD1. The CDR3 sequence is 18 residues long. Looked up from germline, CDR1 is MGHRA and CDR2 is YSYEKL. V trimming: 5 bases; J trimming: 1 base; junction bases outside the gene matches: 13. CDR3 sequence reads: CASSSRDRALSGTDTQYF. CDR3 bases: TGCGCCAGCAGCTCGCGGGACAGGGCCCTTTCAGGCACAGATACGCAGTATTTT.

A few counts support this clonotype. This chain joins TRBV20-1 and TRBJ2-3; TRBD2 is a possible D gene (6 bases). V was pared by 5 bases and J by 1 base, with 16 bases between. This CDR3 contains 15 residues. The germline CDR1 and CDR2 sequences are DFQATT and SNEGSKA (reference sequence). CDR3 region: CSAPSGGAGTDTQYF. As DNA, the CDR3 is TGCAGTGCTCCCTCAGGAGGGGCCGGCACAGATACGCAGTATTTT.

This clonotype was detected ten times or more. This chain uses TRBV3-1 with TRBJ2-7; D is ambiguous. The CDR3 length is 13 residues. Between the trimmed V and J ends, which lost 1 base and 3 bases, there was a span of 7 bases. In germline, CDR1 is LGHDT, CDR2 YNNKEL (reference sequence). CDR3 sequence: CASSQATGYEQYF. The CDR3 bases are TGTGCCAGCAGCCAAGCGACTGGCTACGAGCAGTACTTC.

This clonotype was observed a handful of times. The V and J genes are TRBV28 and TRBJ1-3, with 7 bases lining up with TRBD1. Germline trimming cut 11 bases from V and 5 bases from J; bases unmatched to any gene: 9. Germline CDR1 is MDHEN and CDR2 is SYDVKM. CDR3 length: 13 amino acids. In DNA form, the CDR3 reads TGTGCCGCCCTGGGACAGCAGAGAAACACCATATATTTT. It translates to CAALGQQRNTIYF.

The chain uses TRBV20-1 and TRBJ2-3, with TRBD2 matching 11 bases. This CDR3 region has 15 residues. CDR1 is DFQATT, CDR2 SNEGSKA, per germline (reference sequence). The V gene end was trimmed by 5 bases and the J gene end by 0 bases; junction bases not matched to a gene: 4. DNA of the CDR3: TGCAGTGCTCCCCGGACTAGCGGGAGCACAGATACGCAGTATTTT. It specifies CSAPRTSGSTDTQYF.

This clonotype came up a few times. The genes are TRBV7-2 and TRBJ2-7; the match to TRBD1 covers 7 bases. Germline assignment: CDR1 SGHTA and CDR2 FQGNSA. With V trimmed by 5 bases and J by 0 bases, 7 bases remained unmatched. CDR3 length equals 15 residues. CDR3 protein: CASSITTGSSYEQYF. The CDR3 DNA sequence: TGTGCCAGCAGCATTACGACAGGGAGCTCCTACGAGCAGTACTTC.

The chain has TRBV12-3 or TRBV12-4 and TRBJ2-3; the D gene could be TRBD1 or TRBD2 (5 bases each). This CDR3 has 14 amino acids. Trimming cost V 7 bases and J 0 bases, with 11 bases left between them. The CDR3 is CASNDRDSTDTQYF. CDR3 nucleotides: TGTGCCAGCAATGATCGGGACAGCACAGATACGCAGTATTTT.

As for this clonotype: One junction end does not reproduce the germline sequence, and a read error may be involved. This chain links TRBV20-1 with TRBJ2-7; D perhaps matches TRBD1 (5 bases). There are 16 residues in the CDR3. Germline values: CDR1 DFQATT, CDR2 SNEGSKA (reference sequence). The CDR3 reads CSAREHRLPAAYEQYF. The CDR3, as DNA: TGCAGTGCCAGAGAGCACAGGTTGCCCGCCGCGTACGAGCAGTACTTC.

This clonotype has a count of ten or more. The chain has TRBV7-9 and TRBJ2-7; D unclear. The CDR3 consists of 13 residues. V shed 3 bases and J shed 10 bases, with 16 bases lying between them. Looked up from germline, CDR1 is SEHNR and CDR2 is FQNEAQ (reference sequence). Written as DNA, the CDR3 is TGTGCCAGCAGCTTGGTTACGCGAGACCCTCAGTACTTC. Translated: CASSLVTRDPQYF. Using reference TRBV7-9 and TRBJ2-7 for the parts outside the CDR3, the full variable domain is DTGVSQNPRHKITKRGQNVTFRCDPISEHNRLYWYRQTLGQGPEFLTYFQNEAQLEKSRLLSDRFSAERPKGSFSTLEIQRTEQGDSAMYLCASSLVTRDPQYFGPGTRLTVT.

This clonotype was counted a few times. The V gene is TRBV27, the J gene TRBJ2-3, with 7 nucleotides matching TRBD2. Germline loops: CDR1 MNHEY, CDR2 SMNVEV (reference sequence). The CDR3 loop spans 15 amino acids. V shed 1 base and J 5 bases; nucleotides not matched to a gene: 6. The CDR3 DNA sequence: TGTGCCAGCAGTTTATGGGCGGGAGTTGGAGATACGCAGTATTTT. The encoded protein is CASSLWAGVGDTQYF.

This clonotype was counted only a few times. The chain employs TRBV14 and TRBJ1-5; 9 bases fit TRBD1. The germline V gene has CDR1 SGHDN and CDR2 FVKESK. The CDR3 spans 15 residues. With V trimmed by 1 base and J by 5 bases, 3 bases remained unmatched. DNA of the CDR3: TGTGCCAGCAGCCAAGGGACAGGGGACGATCAGCCCCAGCATTTT. This sequence encodes CASSQGTGDDQPQHF.

The chain carries TRBV2 and TRBJ2-7; D is uncertain. V was shortened by 5 bases and J by 12 bases, with 8 bases between the two germline ends. The CDR3 has 9 amino acids. The germline V gene encodes CDR1 SNHLY and CDR2 FYNNEI. This chain's CDR3 is CASSPDGYF. The CDR3 DNA sequence: TGTGCCAGCAGTCCCGATGGGTACTTC.

This clonotype showed up just a few times. CDR3 in DNA: TGTGCCAGCAGCCAAGGAGGCGGTGTGAACACCGGGGAGCTGTTTTTT. Translation: CASSQGGGVNTGELFF. The rearrangement links TRBV3-1 to TRBJ2-2; D is uncertain. V was clipped by 1 base and J by 1 base, with 10 bases between them. This CDR3 region has 16 residues. Germline CDR1 and CDR2: LGHDT and YNNKEL (reference sequence).

The chain couples TRBV12-3 or TRBV12-4 to TRBJ1-2; D is unresolved. Trimming removed 1 base from V and 8 bases from J, with 8 bases in between. This CDR3 is built from 12 residues. CDR3 loop: CASSLGQYGYTF. In DNA form, the CDR3 reads TGTGCCAGCAGTTTAGGGCAATACGGCTACACCTTC.

This clonotype has ten or more counts. The chain carries TRBV27 and TRBJ2-1; D assignment may be TRBD1 or TRBD2 (6 bases each). Germline-derived CDR1 and CDR2 are MNHEY and SMNVEV (reference sequence). The CDR3 runs to 16 residues. Trimming removed 5 bases from V and 7 bases from J, with 21 bases in between. CDR3 nucleotides: TGTGCCAGCAGTCCCCTAGGGGGGAAGTTTGGGAATGAGCAGTTCTTC. Translated: CASSPLGGKFGNEQFF.

In this sample, this clonotype turned up many times. The chain uses TRBV9 and TRBJ2-1; 12 bases line up with TRBD2. Losses at the gene ends were 2 bases for V and 4 bases for J; bases not matched to a gene: 7. Germline CDR1 and CDR2: SGDLS and YYNGEE. The CDR3 spans 17 residues. CDR3 sequence reads: CASSVSSGGAKYNEQFF. CDR3 DNA: TGTGCCAGCAGCGTGTCTAGCGGGGGGGCCAAGTACAATGAGCAGTTCTTC.

This chain joins TRBV5-4 and TRBJ1-1, with D tentatively TRBD1 (6 bases). Trimming shortened V by 3 bases and J by 3 bases, and 15 bases separated the two germline ends. CDR3 size: 15 residues. Germline V gene lookup returns CDR1 SGHNT and CDR2 YYREEE (reference sequence). In DNA, the CDR3 is TGTGCCAGCAGCTCTCAACAGGGAAGGCACACTGAAGCTTTCTTT. This gives the protein CASSSQQGRHTEAFF. The full variable domain, rest sourced from reference TRBV5-4 and TRBJ1-1, is ETGVTQSPTHLIKTRGQQVTLRCSSQSGHNTVSWYQQALGQGPQFIFQYYREEENGRGNFPPRFSGLQFPNYSSELNVNALELDDSALYLCASSSQQGRHTEAFFGQGTRLTVV.

This clonotype appeared a few times. The chain is built from TRBV5-4 and TRBJ2-5, with D hard to call. With 0 bases removed from V and 4 bases from J, the gap between germline ends came to 10 bases. The CDR3 totals 14 residues. Germline CDR1 is SGHNT and CDR2 is YYREEE (reference sequence). The CDR3 DNA sequence: TGTGCCAGCAGCTTGGCGGGTTCTATAGAGACCCAGTACTTC. Amino acids: CASSLAGSIETQYF.